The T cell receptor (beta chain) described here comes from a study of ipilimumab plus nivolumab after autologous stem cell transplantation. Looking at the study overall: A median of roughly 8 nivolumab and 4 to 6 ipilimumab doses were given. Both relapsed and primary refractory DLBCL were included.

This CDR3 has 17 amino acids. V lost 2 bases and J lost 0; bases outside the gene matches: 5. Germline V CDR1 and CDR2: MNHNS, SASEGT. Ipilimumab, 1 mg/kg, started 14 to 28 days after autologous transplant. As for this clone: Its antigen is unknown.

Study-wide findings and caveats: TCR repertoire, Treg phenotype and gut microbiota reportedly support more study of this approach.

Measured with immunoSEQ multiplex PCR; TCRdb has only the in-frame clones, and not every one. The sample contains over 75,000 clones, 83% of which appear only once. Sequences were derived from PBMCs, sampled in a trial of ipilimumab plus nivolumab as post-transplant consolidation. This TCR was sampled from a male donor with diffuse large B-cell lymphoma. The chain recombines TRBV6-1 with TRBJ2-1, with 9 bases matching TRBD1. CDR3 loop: CASSELTGGISYNEQFF. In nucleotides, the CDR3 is TGTGCCAGCAGTGAACTGACAGGGGGTATCTCCTACAATGAGCAGTTCTTC.